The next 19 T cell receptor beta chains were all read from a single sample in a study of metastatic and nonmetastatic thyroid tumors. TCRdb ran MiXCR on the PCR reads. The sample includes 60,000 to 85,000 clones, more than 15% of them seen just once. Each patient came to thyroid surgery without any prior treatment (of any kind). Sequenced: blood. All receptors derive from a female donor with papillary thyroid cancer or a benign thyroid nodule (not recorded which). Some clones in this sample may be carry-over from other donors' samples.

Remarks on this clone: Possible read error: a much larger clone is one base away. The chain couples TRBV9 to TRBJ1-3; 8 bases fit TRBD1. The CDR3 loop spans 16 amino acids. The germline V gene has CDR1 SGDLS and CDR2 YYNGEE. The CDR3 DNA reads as TGTGCCGGCAGCGTAGATACAGGGGGGACTGGAAACACCATATATTTT. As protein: CAGSVDTGGTGNTIYF.

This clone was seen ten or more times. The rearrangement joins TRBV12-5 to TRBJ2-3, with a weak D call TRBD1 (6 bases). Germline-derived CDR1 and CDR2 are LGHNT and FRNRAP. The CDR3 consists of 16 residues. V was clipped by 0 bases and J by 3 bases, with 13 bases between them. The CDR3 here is CASGLVLGQGTDTQYF. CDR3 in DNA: TGTGCTAGTGGTTTGGTACTTGGGCAGGGGACAGATACGCAGTATTTT. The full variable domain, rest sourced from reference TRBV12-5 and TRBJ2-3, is DARVTQTPRHKVTEMGQEVTMRCQPILGHNTVFWYRQTMMQGLELLAYFRNRAPLDDSGMPKDRFSAEMPDATLATLKIQPSEPRDSAVYFCASGLVLGQGTDTQYFGPGTRLTVL.

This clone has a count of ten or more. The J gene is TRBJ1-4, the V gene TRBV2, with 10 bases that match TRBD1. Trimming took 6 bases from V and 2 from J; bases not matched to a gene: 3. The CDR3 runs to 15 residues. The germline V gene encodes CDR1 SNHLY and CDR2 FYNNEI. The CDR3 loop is CASSLTGGTNEKLFF. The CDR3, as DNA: TGTGCCAGCAGCTTGACAGGGGGCACTAATGAAAAACTGTTTTTT.

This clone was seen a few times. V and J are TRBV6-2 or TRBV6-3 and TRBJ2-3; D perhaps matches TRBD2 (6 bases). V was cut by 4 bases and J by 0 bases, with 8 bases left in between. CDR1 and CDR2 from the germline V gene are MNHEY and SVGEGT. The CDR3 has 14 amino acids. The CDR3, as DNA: TGTGCCAGCAGTTTACTAGCTAGCACAGATACGCAGTATTTT. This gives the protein CASSLLASTDTQYF.

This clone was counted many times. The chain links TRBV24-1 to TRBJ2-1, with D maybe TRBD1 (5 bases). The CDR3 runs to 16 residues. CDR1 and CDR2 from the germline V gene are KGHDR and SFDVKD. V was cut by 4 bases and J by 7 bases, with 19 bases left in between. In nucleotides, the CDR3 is TGTGCCACCAGTGACTCAAGGGGAATTGCTGGGAATGAGCAGTTCTTC. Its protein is CATSDSRGIAGNEQFF.

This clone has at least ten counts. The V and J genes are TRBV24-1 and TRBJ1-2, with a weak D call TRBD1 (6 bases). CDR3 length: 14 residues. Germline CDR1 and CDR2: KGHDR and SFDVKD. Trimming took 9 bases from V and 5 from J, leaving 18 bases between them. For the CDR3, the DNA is TGTGCCACCTCACCACCGGGGGCGGCTTATGGCTACACCTTC. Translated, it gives CATSPPGAAYGYTF.

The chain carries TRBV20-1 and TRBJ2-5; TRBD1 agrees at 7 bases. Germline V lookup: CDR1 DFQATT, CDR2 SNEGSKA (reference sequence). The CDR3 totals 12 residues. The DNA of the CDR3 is TGCAGCACTGGACAGGTAGGAGAGACCCAGTACTTC. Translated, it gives CSTGQVGETQYF.

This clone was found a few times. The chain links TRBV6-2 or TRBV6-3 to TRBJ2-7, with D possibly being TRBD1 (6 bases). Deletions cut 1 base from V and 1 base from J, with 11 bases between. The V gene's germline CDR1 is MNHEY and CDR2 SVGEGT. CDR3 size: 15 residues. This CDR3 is CASSYYREASYEQYF. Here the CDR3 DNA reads TGTGCCAGCAGTTACTACAGGGAAGCATCCTACGAGCAGTACTTC.

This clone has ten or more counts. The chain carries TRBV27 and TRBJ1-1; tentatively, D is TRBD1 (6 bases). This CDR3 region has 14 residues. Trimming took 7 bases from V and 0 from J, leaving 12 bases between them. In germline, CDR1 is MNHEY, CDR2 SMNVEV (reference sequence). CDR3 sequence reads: CASTLTGVNTEAFF. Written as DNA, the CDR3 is TGTGCCAGCACCCTGACAGGTGTGAACACTGAAGCTTTCTTT.

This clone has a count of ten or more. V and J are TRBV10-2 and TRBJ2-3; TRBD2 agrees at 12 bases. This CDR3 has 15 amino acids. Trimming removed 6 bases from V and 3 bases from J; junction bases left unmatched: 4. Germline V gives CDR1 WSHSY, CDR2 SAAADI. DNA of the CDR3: TGCGCCAGCAGGCTAGCGGGAGGGCCGACAGATACGCAGTATTTT. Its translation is CASRLAGGPTDTQYF.

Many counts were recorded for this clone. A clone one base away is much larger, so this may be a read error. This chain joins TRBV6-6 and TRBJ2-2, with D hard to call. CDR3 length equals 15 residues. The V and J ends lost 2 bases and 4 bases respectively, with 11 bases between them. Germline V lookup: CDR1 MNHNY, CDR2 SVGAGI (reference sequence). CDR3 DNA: TGTGCCAGCAGTTACCCGAGCTGGGGCACCGGGGAGCTGTTTTTT. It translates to CASSYPSWGTGELFF.

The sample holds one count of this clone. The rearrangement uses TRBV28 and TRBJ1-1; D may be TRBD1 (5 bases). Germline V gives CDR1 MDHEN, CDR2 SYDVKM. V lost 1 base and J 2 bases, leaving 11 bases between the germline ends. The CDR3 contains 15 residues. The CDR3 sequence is CASSLSPGINTEAFF. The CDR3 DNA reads TGTGCCAGCAGTTTATCCCCAGGGATTAACACTGAAGCTTTCTTT. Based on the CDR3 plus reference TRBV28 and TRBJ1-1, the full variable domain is DVKVTQSSRYLVKRTGEKVFLECVQDMDHENMFWYRQDPGLGLRLIYFSYDVKMKEKGDIPEGYSVSREKKERFSLILESASTNQTSMYLCASSLSPGINTEAFFGQGTRLTVV.

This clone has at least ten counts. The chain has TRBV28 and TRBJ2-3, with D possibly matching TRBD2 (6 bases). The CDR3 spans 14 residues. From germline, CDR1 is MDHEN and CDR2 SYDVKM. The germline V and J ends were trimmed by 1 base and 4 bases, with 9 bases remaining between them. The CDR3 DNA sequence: TGTGCCAGCAGTTTATCCGGGAGCCCAGATACGCAGTATTTT. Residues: CASSLSGSPDTQYF.

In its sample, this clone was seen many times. The CDR3 nucleotides are TGTGCCAGCAGCTTTCAGGGTGGGTCAGTCTACGAGCAGTACTTC. Translated: CASSFQGGSVYEQYF. The chain recombines TRBV11-1 with TRBJ2-7, with a weak D call TRBD1 (5 bases). The CDR3 is 15 residues long. V lost 3 bases to trimming and J lost 3 bases, with 15 bases between them. Germline V gene lookup returns CDR1 SGHAT and CDR2 FQDESV (reference sequence).

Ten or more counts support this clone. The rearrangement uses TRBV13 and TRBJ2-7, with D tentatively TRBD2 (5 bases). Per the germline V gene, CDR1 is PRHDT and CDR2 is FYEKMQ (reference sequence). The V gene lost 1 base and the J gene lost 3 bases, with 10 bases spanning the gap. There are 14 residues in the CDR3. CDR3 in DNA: TGTGCCAGCAGCTTAGCGGGAAGGATCTACGAGCAGTACTTC. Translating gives CASSLAGRIYEQYF.

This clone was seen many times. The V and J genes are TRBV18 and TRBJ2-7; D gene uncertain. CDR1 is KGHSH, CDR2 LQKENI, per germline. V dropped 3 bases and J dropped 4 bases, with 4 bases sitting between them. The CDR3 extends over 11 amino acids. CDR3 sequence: CASSPRYEQYF. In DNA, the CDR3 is TGTGCCAGCTCACCCAGGTACGAGCAGTACTTC.

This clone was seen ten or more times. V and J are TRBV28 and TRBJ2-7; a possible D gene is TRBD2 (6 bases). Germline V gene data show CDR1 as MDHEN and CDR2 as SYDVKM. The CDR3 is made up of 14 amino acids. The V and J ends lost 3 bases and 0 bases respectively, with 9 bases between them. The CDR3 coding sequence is TGTGCCAGCAGTTTCCGGGGGTTCTCCTACGAGCAGTACTTC. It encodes CASSFRGFSYEQYF.

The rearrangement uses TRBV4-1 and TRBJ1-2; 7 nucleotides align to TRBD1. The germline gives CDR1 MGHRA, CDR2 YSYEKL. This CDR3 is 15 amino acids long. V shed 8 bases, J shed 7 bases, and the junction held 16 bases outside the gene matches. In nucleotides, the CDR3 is TGCGCCAGCGGTTACACGGGACAGAACCTTCTTGGCTACACCTTC. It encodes CASGYTGQNLLGYTF.

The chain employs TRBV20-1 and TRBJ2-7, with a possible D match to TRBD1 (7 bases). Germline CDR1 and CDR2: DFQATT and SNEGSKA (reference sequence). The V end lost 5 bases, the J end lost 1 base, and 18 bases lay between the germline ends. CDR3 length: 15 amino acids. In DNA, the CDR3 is TGCAGTGCTCCAGTCCAGGGGGGAGCGTCCTACGAGCAGTACTTC. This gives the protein CSAPVQGGASYEQYF.